The 32 T cell receptor beta chains presented below share a single source sample, sequenced in a study of T cell responses to AZD1222 COVID-19 vaccine. The data were produced by immunoSEQ multiplex PCR, yet TCRdb's version contains in-frame clones alone and is incomplete. The sample shows some 160,000 clones, 85% to 95% of them seen only once. The sample was peripheral blood, taken on day 0 of AZD1222 vaccination. These receptors came from an adult in good health.

Details on this clone: The sample carries other DNA sequences with the same CDR3. DNA for the CDR3: TGTGCCAGCTCACCAGGGGGGATTAGCAATCAGCCCCAGCATTTT. Its translation is CASSPGGISNQPQHF. The chain has TRBV18 and TRBJ1-5, with D possibly matching TRBD1 (5 bases). This CDR3 contains 15 residues. The V end lost 2 bases, the J end lost 0 bases, and 8 bases lay between the germline ends. Germline CDR1 is KGHSH and CDR2 is LQKENI.

The CDR3 sequence is CASSLSSAKTQYF. CDR3 DNA: TGTGCCAGCAGCCTGTCTAGCGCGAAGACCCAGTACTTC. This chain links TRBV3-1 (or the pseudogene TRBV3-2) with TRBJ2-5, with TRBD2 as a possible D gene (6 bases). The length of the CDR3 is 13 residues. V was trimmed by 4 bases and J by 6 bases, leaving 12 bases between them. CDR1 LGHDT and CDR2 YNNKEL come from the germline V gene (reference sequence).

This rearrangement joins TRBV12-5 to TRBJ2-3; 13 bases fit TRBD2. The CDR3 has 16 amino acids. J lost 2 bases, V lost 6 bases, and 5 bases had no gene match. Germline V gives CDR1 LGHNT, CDR2 FRNRAP. The CDR3 protein is CASGKGTSGITDTQYF. For the CDR3, the DNA is TGTGCTAGTGGCAAAGGGACTAGCGGGATCACAGATACGCAGTATTTT.

The rearrangement joins TRBV7-2 to TRBJ1-5, with D hard to call. This CDR3 spans 15 amino acids. Germline CDR1 and CDR2: SGHTA and FQGNSA. Trimming stripped 5 bases from V and 5 bases from J, with 16 bases between. CDR3 protein: CASSPLGDPYQPQHF. The CDR3, as DNA: TGTGCCAGCAGCCCCCTCGGGGATCCCTATCAGCCCCAGCATTTT.

The chain employs TRBV28 and TRBJ2-7; maybe TRBD1 (5 bases). Trimming removed 3 bases at V and 4 bases at J, with 10 bases between. CDR1 and CDR2 from the germline V gene are MDHEN and SYDVKM. The length of the CDR3 is 13 residues. The CDR3 spells CASSFDSQYEQYF. CDR3 DNA sequence: TGTGCCAGCAGTTTCGACAGCCAGTACGAGCAGTACTTC.

V usage is TRBV27 and J usage is TRBJ1-1; D is perhaps TRBD1 (5 bases). Germline V lookup: CDR1 MNHEY, CDR2 SMNVEV (reference sequence). The V gene lost 4 bases and the J gene lost 4 bases, with 16 bases spanning the gap. CDR3 length equals 15 residues. CDR3 nucleotides: TGTGCCAGCAGTTCCCCAGGGTTGGGTAGCACTGAAGCTTTCTTT. As protein: CASSSPGLGSTEAFF.

Comment on this clone: Germline and junction disagree at one end, which may indicate a read error. The CDR3 DNA is TGTGCCAGCAGCCTAGATACCCTCCGGGAGCTGTTTTTT. Translation: CASSLDTLRELFF. V and J are TRBV11-2 and TRBJ2-2; D is uncertain. Germline loops: CDR1 SGHAT, CDR2 FQNNGV. This CDR3 spans 13 amino acids.

The chain combines TRBV4-3 with TRBJ2-1; the D gene is possibly TRBD1 (5 bases). The V end lost 4 bases, the J end lost 4 bases, and 11 bases lay between the germline ends. CDR1 and CDR2 (germline): LGHNA, YSLEER. This CDR3 has 14 residues. The CDR3 region is CASSPMTVYNEQFF. In DNA form, the CDR3 reads TGCGCCAGCAGCCCCATGACAGTTTACAATGAGCAGTTCTTC.

The chain carries TRBV3-1 (or the pseudogene TRBV3-2) and TRBJ1-1; tentative D call: TRBD1 (5 bases). This CDR3 has 15 amino acids. Per the germline V gene, CDR1 is LGHDT and CDR2 is YNNKEL (reference sequence). V was clipped by 4 bases and J by 0 bases, with 12 bases between them. CDR3 loop: CASSPGLSLNTEAFF. DNA for the CDR3: TGTGCCAGCAGCCCAGGGCTGTCGCTGAACACTGAAGCTTTCTTT.

The chain is built from TRBV25-1 and TRBJ2-1, with 8 bases lining up with TRBD2. Per germline, CDR1 MGHDK and CDR2 SYGVNS. Germline trimming cut 2 bases from V and 9 bases from J; bases unmatched to any gene: 6. The length of the CDR3 is 14 residues. The CDR3 coding sequence is TGTGCCAGCAGTGAACCCGGGGGGGCAGTTGAGCAGTTCTTC. This sequence encodes CASSEPGGAVEQFF.

The chain combines TRBV18 with TRBJ1-1; 7 bases are shared with TRBD1. This CDR3 region has 15 residues. Germline CDR1 and CDR2: KGHSH and LQKENI. The trim removed 0 bases at V and 10 bases at J, leaving 11 bases unmatched. The DNA for the CDR3 is TGTGCCAGCTCACCACCGAGACAGGGAACCGATACAGCTTTCTTT. Its translation: CASSPPRQGTDTAFF.

The chain is built from TRBV9 and TRBJ2-1, with D unresolved. The CDR3 contains 16 residues. The V end was cut by 1 base, the J end by 0 bases, with 11 bases between. In germline, CDR1 is SGDLS, CDR2 YYNGEE. The CDR3 DNA sequence: TGTGCCAGCAGCGTAAGGGTCCGAGACTCCTACAATGAGCAGTTCTTC. This encodes CASSVRVRDSYNEQFF. The whole variable domain, remainder taken from reference TRBV9 and TRBJ2-1, is DSGVTQTPKHLITATGQRVTLRCSPRSGDLSVYWYQQSLDQGLQFLIQYYNGEERAKGNILERFSAQQFPDLHSELNLSSLELGDSALYFCASSVRVRDSYNEQFFGPGTRLTVL.

The rearrangement links TRBV7-8 to TRBJ1-1, with D unclear. This CDR3 comprises 15 residues. V was pared by 4 bases and J by 0 bases, with 12 bases between. CDR1 is SGHVS and CDR2 is FQNEAQ in the germline V gene. The CDR3 region has the DNA TGTGCCAGCAGCTCGGGAGGCGGACTGAACACTGAAGCTTTCTTT. Amino acids: CASSSGGGLNTEAFF.

The chain employs TRBV7-2 and TRBJ2-2; D remains unclear. Germline V gives CDR1 SGHTA, CDR2 FQGNSA. This CDR3 is 14 amino acids long. Trimming cost V 5 bases and J 1 base, with 8 bases left between them. The CDR3 sequence: CASSPGMNTGELFF. As DNA, the CDR3 is TGTGCCAGCAGCCCCGGAATGAACACCGGGGAGCTGTTTTTT.

The rearrangement links TRBV2 to TRBJ2-1, with D perhaps TRBD1 or TRBD2 (7 bases each). V was pared by 6 bases and J by 7 bases, with 25 bases between. The CDR3 extends over 17 amino acids. Looked up from germline, CDR1 is SNHLY and CDR2 is FYNNEI. The DNA for the CDR3 is TGTGCCAGCAGGGGGGAGGGACAGCGAATTCGGGGGAATGAGCAGTTCTTC. Translating gives CASRGEGQRIRGNEQFF.

The chain is built from TRBV6-5 and TRBJ1-2; D call uncertain. Trimming removed 6 bases from V and 5 bases from J, with 19 bases in between. Germline V gene lookup returns CDR1 MNHEY and CDR2 SVGAGI. The CDR3 totals 15 residues. The CDR3 is CASSTYDTRPYGYTF. Here the CDR3 DNA reads TGTGCCAGCAGCACCTACGACACCCGCCCATATGGCTACACCTTC.

The genes are TRBV10-1 and TRBJ1-5; 7 positions match TRBD1. CDR1 and CDR2 from the germline V gene are WNHNN and SYGVQD (reference sequence). The CDR3 loop spans 20 amino acids. With V trimmed by 6 bases and J by 0 bases, 20 bases remained unmatched. The DNA for the CDR3 is TGCGCCAGCAGCTCAAAAAAAATAGACAGGGAACTGCTTAGCAATCAGCCCCAGCATTTT. This sequence encodes CASSSKKIDRELLSNQPQHF.

For the CDR3, the DNA is TGTGCCAGCAGTTTCCAACAGGGGAGTCAGCCCCAGCATTTT. This sequence encodes CASSFQQGSQPQHF. The gene calls are TRBV28 and TRBJ1-5; 7 nucleotides match TRBD1. The CDR3 has 14 residues. V lost 3 bases, J lost 6 bases, and 5 bases stayed unmatched. Germline CDR1 is MDHEN and CDR2 is SYDVKM. The complete variable domain, with remaining parts taken from reference TRBV28 and TRBJ1-5, reads DVKVTQSSRYLVKRTGEKVFLECVQDMDHENMFWYRQDPGLGLRLIYFSYDVKMKEKGDIPEGYSVSREKKERFSLILESASTNQTSMYLCASSFQQGSQPQHFGDGTRLSIL.

The V gene is TRBV2, the J gene TRBJ1-1; TRBD1 is a possible D gene (6 bases). Trimming shortened V by 6 bases and J by 1 base, and 15 bases separated the two germline ends. This CDR3 comprises 15 residues. Germline V gene data show CDR1 as SNHLY and CDR2 as FYNNEI. The DNA for the CDR3 is TGTGCCAGCAGCCCTCAGGGGATGGGGAACACTGAAGCTTTCTTT. Its protein product is CASSPQGMGNTEAFF.

This clone appeared a single time. The chain uses TRBV11-3 and TRBJ2-7; TRBD2 matches at 8 bases. The CDR3 contains 15 residues. CDR1 SGHNT and CDR2 YENEEA come from the germline V gene. After removal of 5 bases from V and 4 bases from J, the junction contained 10 bases not matched to a gene. CDR3 nucleotide sequence: TGTGCCAGCAGCACCGATCCCTTAGCGGGGTACGAGCAGTACTTC. Residues: CASSTDPLAGYEQYF.

The chain has TRBV27 and TRBJ2-1; TRBD2 matches 16 bases. V was pared by 5 bases and J by 7 bases, with 11 bases of the junction left unmatched. CDR3 length: 18 amino acids. Germline V gene lookup returns CDR1 MNHEY and CDR2 SMNVEV (reference sequence). This CDR3 is CASSPSGTSGGAWNEQFF. CDR3 sequence (DNA): TGTGCCAGCAGTCCCTCCGGGACTAGCGGGGGGGCATGGAATGAGCAGTTCTTC.

The chain recombines TRBV11-1 with TRBJ1-5; possibly TRBD1 for D (6 bases). CDR3 length: 15 amino acids. The V end was cut by 5 bases, the J end by 6 bases, with 17 bases between. From germline, CDR1 is SGHAT and CDR2 FQDESV (reference sequence). CDR3 residues: CASSQGYGQSQPQHF. The CDR3 region has the DNA TGTGCCAGCAGCCAGGGGTACGGGCAGTCTCAGCCCCAGCATTTT.

This clone has just one count. The chain uses TRBV27 and TRBJ2-5, with D possibly being TRBD2 (6 bases). V was pared by 4 bases and J by 5 bases, with 17 bases between. CDR1 and CDR2 from the germline V gene are MNHEY and SMNVEV (reference sequence). The CDR3 has 15 amino acids. DNA of the CDR3: TGTGCCAGCAGTTCTCCGGGACTGGGTTTGGAGACCCAGTACTTC. It encodes CASSSPGLGLETQYF.

V usage is TRBV13 and J usage is TRBJ2-3; 7 positions match TRBD1. Germline CDR1 and CDR2: PRHDT and FYEKMQ (reference sequence). V was pared by 0 bases and J by 4 bases, with 10 bases of the junction left unmatched. CDR3 length: 17 residues. CDR3 sequence (DNA): TGTGCCAGCAGCTTAGGTGGATTACAGGGGTTTGCAGATACGCAGTATTTT. Its translation is CASSLGGLQGFADTQYF.

This chain joins TRBV7-2 and TRBJ1-2; tentative D call: TRBD1 (5 bases). CDR1 is SGHTA and CDR2 is FQGNSA in the germline V gene. The CDR3 contains 15 residues. With 1 base removed from V and 6 bases from J, the gap between germline ends came to 15 bases. The CDR3 DNA is TGTGCCAGCAGCTTAGTGGCAGGGAAGGTCGATGGCTACACCTTC. It encodes CASSLVAGKVDGYTF.

This chain connects TRBV6-2 or TRBV6-3 to TRBJ1-1, with D maybe TRBD1 (5 bases). Trimming took off 5 bases at V and 0 bases at J, with 10 bases between the two ends. The length of the CDR3 is 14 residues. Germline V gives CDR1 MNHEY, CDR2 SVGEGT. CDR3 bases: TGTGCCAGCAGTATACAGGCTTTGAACACTGAAGCTTTCTTT. This translates into CASSIQALNTEAFF.

The chain joins TRBV27 to TRBJ1-6; D unclear. CDR3 length equals 16 residues. V dropped 5 bases and J dropped 0 bases, with 11 bases sitting between them. Germline V gene data show CDR1 as MNHEY and CDR2 as SMNVEV (reference sequence). CDR3 nucleotide sequence: TGTGCCAGCAGTGCCGAACGGAGCTCCTATAATTCACCCCTCCACTTT. The encoded protein is CASSAERSSYNSPLHF.

The chain carries TRBV7-9 and TRBJ2-3; 9 bases are shared with TRBD1. The germline V gene has CDR1 SEHNR and CDR2 FQNEAQ (reference sequence). The V gene end was trimmed by 5 bases and the J gene end by 4 bases; junction bases not matched to a gene: 1. The CDR3 has 13 amino acids. The chain's CDR3 is CASSRTGADTQYF. In nucleotides, the CDR3 is TGTGCCAGCAGCCGGACAGGGGCAGATACGCAGTATTTT.

The chain is built from TRBV2 and TRBJ2-7; D possibly corresponds to TRBD1 (6 bases). Germline CDR1 reads SNHLY; CDR2 reads FYNNEI. The V end was cut by 3 bases, the J end by 1 base, with 7 bases between. This CDR3 region has 13 residues. CDR3 region: CASSDRGSYEQYF. Written as DNA, the CDR3 is TGTGCCAGCAGTGACAGGGGTTCCTACGAGCAGTACTTC.

The chain combines TRBV19 with TRBJ1-5; D unclear. The V end lost 11 bases, the J end lost 7 bases, and 12 bases lay between the germline ends. The germline V gene encodes CDR1 LNHDA and CDR2 SQIVND (reference sequence). This CDR3 has 11 residues. The CDR3 DNA reads TGTGCCTCCGGTCAGGCCCAGCCCCAGCATTTT. Translation gives CASGQAQPQHF.

The chain carries TRBV5-1 and TRBJ2-3; D may be TRBD1 or TRBD2 (6 bases each). Germline loops: CDR1 SGHRS, CDR2 YFSETQ. The CDR3 consists of 16 residues. The ends were cut back, 1 base at V and 4 bases at J, with 16 bases in the middle. The CDR3 DNA reads as TGCGCCAGCAGCTTGTGGTACGGGGGCACGGCAGATACGCAGTATTTT. Its translation: CASSLWYGGTADTQYF.

The V gene is TRBV3-1 (or the pseudogene TRBV3-2), the J gene TRBJ2-2; the D gene is possibly TRBD1 (6 bases). The CDR3 consists of 16 residues. Trimming stripped 6 bases from V and 2 bases from J, with 16 bases between. Per the germline V gene, CDR1 is LGHDT and CDR2 is YNNKEL (reference sequence). CDR3 sequence reads: CASRQTGLRNTGELFF. CDR3 coding DNA: TGTGCCAGCAGACAAACAGGGCTTCGAAACACCGGGGAGCTGTTTTTT.